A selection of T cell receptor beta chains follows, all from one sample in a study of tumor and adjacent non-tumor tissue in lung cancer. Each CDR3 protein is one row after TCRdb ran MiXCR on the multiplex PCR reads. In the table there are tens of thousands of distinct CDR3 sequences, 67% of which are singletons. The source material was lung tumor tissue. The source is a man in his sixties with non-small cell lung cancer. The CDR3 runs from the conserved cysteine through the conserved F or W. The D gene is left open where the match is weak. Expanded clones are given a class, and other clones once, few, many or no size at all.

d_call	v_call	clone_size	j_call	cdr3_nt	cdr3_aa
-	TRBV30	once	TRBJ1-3	TGTGCCTGGAGTGTACCAGGGCGGGGAAACGCCATATATTTT	CAWSVPGRGNAIYF
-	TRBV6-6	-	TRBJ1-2	TGTGCCAGTAGTTACAGGCGTGTACAGGCGGGCCACTATGGCTACACCTTC	CASSYRRVQAGHYGYTF
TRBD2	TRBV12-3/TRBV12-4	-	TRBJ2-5	TGTGCCTGCAGTTTCAGCGGGGGGGCCGGGGAGATCCAGTACTTC	CACSFSGGAGEIQYF
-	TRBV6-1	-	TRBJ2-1	TGTGTCAGCAGTGAACTCTCCCGGCGGTCCTTC	CVSSELSRRSF
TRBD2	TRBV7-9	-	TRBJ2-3	TGTGCGAGCAGCTTACATGCTAGCGGGGGTGCTAGCACAGATACGCAGTATTTT	CASSLHASGGASTDTQYF
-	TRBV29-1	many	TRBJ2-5	TGCAGCGTGGCGTGGGAGACCCAGTACTTC	CSVAWETQYF
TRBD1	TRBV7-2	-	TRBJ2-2	TGTGCCAGCAGCTTACGACAGGGCGGGTCCGGGGAGCTGTTTTTT	CASSLRQGGSGELFF
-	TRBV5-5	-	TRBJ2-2	TGTGCCAGCGACCTGTCCAGGAGTAACACCGGGAAGCTGTTTTTT	CASDLSRSNTGKLFF
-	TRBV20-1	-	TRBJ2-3	TGCAGTGCTAGACTCCGCGGAGATACGCAATATTTT	CSARLRGDTQYF
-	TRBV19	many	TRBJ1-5	TGTGCCAGTAGTTCTTCCGGGACCTTTAGCAATCAGCCCCAGCATTTT	CASSSSGTFSNQPQHF
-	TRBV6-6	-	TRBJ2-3	TGTACCAGCAGTACCGGGGTACTGGATACGCAGTATTTT	CTSSTGVLDTQYF
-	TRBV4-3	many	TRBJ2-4	TGCGCCAGCAGCCAAGATGGAGGGGGGACCAAAAACATTCAGTACTTC	CASSQDGGGTKNIQYF
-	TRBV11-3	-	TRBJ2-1	TGTGCCAGCAGCTTCCAGGGACTGAGCAGCAATGAGCAGTTCTTC	CASSFQGLSSNEQFF
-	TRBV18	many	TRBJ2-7	TGTGCCAGCTCACTAGCTGATCGGGAGGAGCAGTACTTC	CASSLADREEQYF
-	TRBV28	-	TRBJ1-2	TGTGCCAACAGTTACTATAACTATGGCTACACCTTC	CANSYYNYGYTF
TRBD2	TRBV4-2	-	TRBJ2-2	TGTGCCAGGAGCCAGCAAGCGGGGAGAAACACCGGGGAGTTGTTTTTT	CARSQQAGRNTGELFF
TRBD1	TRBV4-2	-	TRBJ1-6	TGTGCCAGCAGCCCGGTGGACAGGGGGCTTCATAATTCACCCCTCCGCTTT	CASSPVDRGLHNSPLRF
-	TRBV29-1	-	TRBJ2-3	TGTAGCGTTGTTGGCGGCGGGGATAGCACAGATACGCGGTATTTT	CSVVGGGDSTDTRYF
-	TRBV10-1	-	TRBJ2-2	TGCGCCAGCACTGAGGGGCCTGGGGAGCTCTTTTTT	CASTEGPGELFF
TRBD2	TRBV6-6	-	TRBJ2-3	TGTGCAAGCAGTTCCCATCTGTCGGGAGGGTACGCAGATACGCAGTATTTT	CASSSHLSGGYADTQYF
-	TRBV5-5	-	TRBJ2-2	TGTGCCAGCAGCTTGGCTTCACTACCTCGCACCTGGGAGCTGTTTTTT	CASSLASLPRTWELFF
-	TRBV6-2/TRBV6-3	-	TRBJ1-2	TGTGCCAGCAGGCGCGGTGGACAGATCTCCTACACCTTC	CASRRGGQISYTF
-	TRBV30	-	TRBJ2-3	TGTGCCACGGTTTCGCCAGCAGATACGCAGTATTTT	CATVSPADTQYF
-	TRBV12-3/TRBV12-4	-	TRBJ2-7	TGTGCCAGTAGTTTAGGATACGAGGAGTACTTC	CASSLGYEEYF
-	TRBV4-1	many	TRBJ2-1	TGCGCCAGCAGCCAAGATGGGCGGGTTTATACGGATGAGCAGTTCTTC	CASSQDGRVYTDEQFF
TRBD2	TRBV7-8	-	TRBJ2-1	TGCGCCAGCAGCATCCTGACTAGCGGGATAGAGAATGAGCAGTTCTTC	CASSILTSGIENEQFF
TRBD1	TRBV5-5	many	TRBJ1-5	TGTGCCAGCAGCTTGCTAGACCCGGGACAGGCGAACAATCAGCCCCAGCATTTT	CASSLLDPGQANNQPQHF
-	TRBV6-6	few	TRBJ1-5	TGTGCCAGCAGTAGCCAGGGTTTTACTCAGGGGAATCAGCCCCAGCATTTT	CASSSQGFTQGNQPQHF
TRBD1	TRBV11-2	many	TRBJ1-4	TGTGCCAGCAGCCACCGGGACAGGGGTAATGAAAAACTGTTTTTT	CASSHRDRGNEKLFF
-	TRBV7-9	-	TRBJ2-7	TGTGCCAGCAGCCTACAGGGTACGGGCGAGCAGTACTTC	CASSLQGTGEQYF
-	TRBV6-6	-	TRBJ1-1	TGTGCCAGCAGTCCTCCGAGCAGTGAAGCTTTCTTT	CASSPPSSEAFF
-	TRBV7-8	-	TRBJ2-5	TGTACCAGCAGCTCCCACCTAACTTTGACAGAGGTTCAAGAGACCCATTACTTC	CTSSSHLTLTEVQETHYF
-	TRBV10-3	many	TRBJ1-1	TGTGCCATCAGTGCCCGGGGGTCTGGTGAAGCTTTCTTT	CAISARGSGEAFF
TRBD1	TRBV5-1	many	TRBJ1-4	TGCGCCAGCAGCTCAGGGGGATTACATGAAAAACTGTTTTTT	CASSSGGLHEKLFF
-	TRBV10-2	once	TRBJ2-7	TGCGCCAGCGGGATAGGGGTAGGCGAGCACTACTTC	CASGIGVGEHYF
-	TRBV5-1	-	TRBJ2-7	TGCGCCAGCAGCCCGGAGGGACAGTGGATTTACGAGCAGTACTTC	CASSPEGQWIYEQYF
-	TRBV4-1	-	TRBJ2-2	TGCGCCAGCAGCCAAGAACCCGGCAGGGATGCCGGGGGGCTGTTTTTT	CASSQEPGRDAGGLFF
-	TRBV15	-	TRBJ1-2	TGTGCCACCAGCAGAACAGAGGGGAATGGCTACACCTTC	CATSRTEGNGYTF
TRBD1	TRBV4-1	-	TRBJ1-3	TGCGCCTGCAGCCTGTTTGACAGGGGGTCTGGAAACACCATATATTTT	CACSLFDRGSGNTIYF
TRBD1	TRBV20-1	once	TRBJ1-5	TGCAGTGCTAGAGGTGGGACAGGAGGCAATCAGCCCCTGCATTTT	CSARGGTGGNQPLHF
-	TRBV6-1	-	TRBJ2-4	TGTGCCAGCAGTGACTTGGAAGCCAATAACATTCAGTACTTC	CASSDLEANNIQYF
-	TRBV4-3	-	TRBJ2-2	TGCGCCAGCGGCCAATACCCTATCGGGACCGCGAGAGGGGAGCTGTTTTTT	CASGQYPIGTARGELFF
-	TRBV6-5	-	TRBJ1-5	TGTGCCAGCAGCCGAGTCGGGAAACGACAGCTCCAGCATTTT	CASSRVGKRQLQHF
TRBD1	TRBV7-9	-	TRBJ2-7	TGTCCCTGCATCCAAGGAGGCACGGACAGGCTACCATTTTACGAGCAGTACTTC	CPCIQGGTDRLPFYEQYF
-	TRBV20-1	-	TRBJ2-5	TGCAGTGCTAATTTATTTGTGGGGTTCCAAGAGACCCAGTACTTC	CSANLFVGFQETQYF